Below, 28 T cell receptor beta chains from the same sample are listed, as sequenced in a study of cytomegalovirus exposure and HLA in healthy donors. The study ran its PCR with 60 Vbeta and 13 Jbeta primers. The assay was immunoSEQ multiplex PCR, and TCRdb's table has in-frame clones only and misses some. The table includes 150,000 to 200,000 clones, roughly 68% detected once. The sample consisted of PBMCs. The origin of the receptors is a man aged 25-45 years in good health and CMV-seropositive.

CDR3 amino acids: CASGVTGNTDTQYF. As DNA, the CDR3 is TGCGCCAGTGGAGTAACAGGGAACACAGATACGCAGTATTTT. The genes are TRBV5-1 and TRBJ2-3, with D possibly matching TRBD1 (6 bases). With 8 bases removed from V and 2 bases from J, the gap between germline ends came to 15 bases. The CDR3 runs to 14 residues. Germline assignment: CDR1 SGHRS and CDR2 YFSETQ.

The chain links TRBV11-2 to TRBJ2-1; D gene unclear. V gave up 3 bases and J gave up 0 bases, with 9 bases separating them. CDR3 length: 15 residues. The germline gives CDR1 SGHAT, CDR2 FQNNGV. The CDR3 reads CASSLRPSSYNEQFF. CDR3 bases: TGTGCCAGCAGCTTGAGGCCGAGCTCCTACAATGAGCAGTTCTTC.

The gene calls are TRBV6-1 and TRBJ2-5; 9 bases match TRBD1. The J call may be mistaken, given a closer DNA end match to TRBJ2-7. This CDR3 spans 15 amino acids. CDR1 MNHNS and CDR2 SASEGT come from the germline V gene. The CDR3 coding sequence is TGTGCCAGCAGTGAAGACGGGACAGGGTCCTACGAGCAGTACTTC. This gives the protein CASSEDGTGSYEQYF.

V and J are TRBV6-1 and TRBJ1-6, with a tentative D call TRBD1 (5 bases). CDR3 size: 14 residues. The germline V gene encodes CDR1 MNHNS and CDR2 SASEGT. Trimming pared 1 base from V and 6 bases from J, leaving 7 bases between. CDR3 region: CASSEGQSNSPLHF. The CDR3 DNA is TGTGCCAGCAGTGAAGGACAGTCTAATTCACCCCTCCACTTT.

The chain links TRBV27 to TRBJ2-7; D unclear. Germline values: CDR1 MNHEY, CDR2 SMNVEV (reference sequence). CDR3 length: 10 residues. Trimming took off 8 bases at V and 6 bases at J, with 8 bases between the two ends. For the CDR3, the DNA is TGTGCCAGCGGCCCCTTCGAGCAGTACTTC. Amino acids: CASGPFEQYF.

The table lists this clone with a few counts. J is TRBJ1-5 and V is TRBV21-1. TRBV21-1 is shown as a pseudogene. The CDR3 sequence is 16 residues long. CDR3 DNA: TGTGCCAACGGCGGGGGGCAGGGAAAGCGAAGGCAGCCCCAGCATTTT. Translation gives CANGGGQGKRRQPQHF.

The chain is built from TRBV2 and TRBJ2-1; perhaps TRBD1 as D (6 bases). V was clipped by 2 bases and J by 9 bases, with 17 bases between them. From germline, CDR1 is SNHLY and CDR2 FYNNEI. This CDR3 comprises 15 residues. The CDR3 is CASSERIRGASEQFF. CDR3 sequence (DNA): TGTGCCAGCAGTGAACGGATCAGGGGCGCGAGTGAGCAGTTCTTC.

The V and J genes are TRBV6-1 and TRBJ1-5, with D unresolved. This CDR3 region has 16 residues. CDR1 and CDR2 (germline): MNHNS, SASEGT. V lost 1 base to trimming and J lost 2 bases, with 12 bases between them. CDR3 bases: TGTGCCAGCAGTGAAGGGTCCGTCCCGGGCAATCAGCCCCAGCATTTT. This encodes CASSEGSVPGNQPQHF.

V gene TRBV5-4 combines with J gene TRBJ2-2, with D hard to call. Germline CDR1 and CDR2: SGHNT and YYREEE (reference sequence). Deletions cut 0 bases from V and 1 base from J, with 4 bases between. The CDR3 runs 14 residues. The CDR3 DNA sequence: TGTGCCAGCAGCTTGGCCAGGAACACCGGGGAGCTGTTTTTT. Translated, it gives CASSLARNTGELFF. The full variable domain, in which reference TRBV5-4 and TRBJ2-2 provide the parts outside the CDR3, is ETGVTQSPTHLIKTRGQQVTLRCSSQSGHNTVSWYQQALGQGPQFIFQYYREEENGRGNFPPRFSGLQFPNYSSELNVNALELDDSALYLCASSLARNTGELFFGEGSRLTVL.

The chain combines TRBV6-6 with TRBJ2-2, with unresolved D. Germline loops: CDR1 MNHNY, CDR2 SVGAGI (reference sequence). Trimming removed 6 bases at V and 6 bases at J, with 14 bases between. This CDR3 has 14 amino acids. This CDR3 is CASSSLVPAGELFF. CDR3 nucleotides: TGTGCCAGCAGCTCGCTCGTTCCGGCCGGGGAGCTGTTTTTT.

The J gene is TRBJ2-7, the V gene TRBV18, with TRBD2 matching 7 bases. The CDR3 is 18 amino acids. V lost 3 bases to trimming and J lost 0 bases; unmatched junction nucleotides: 14. Germline V gene lookup returns CDR1 KGHSH and CDR2 LQKENI. CDR3 bases: TGTGCCAGCTCACCTACCACCGTATCTAGCGGCCTCTCCTACGAGCAGTACTTC. Its translation is CASSPTTVSSGLSYEQYF. Full variable domain (outside the CDR3, taken from reference TRBV18 and TRBJ2-7): NAGVMQNPRHLVRRRGQEARLRCSPMKGHSHVYWYRQLPEEGLKFMVYLQKENIIDESGMPKERFSAEFPKEGPSILRIQQVVRGDSAAYFCASSPTTVSSGLSYEQYFGPGTRLTVT.

This clone occurred once. The J gene is TRBJ2-3, the V gene TRBV2, with 10 bases identical to TRBD1. After removal of 8 bases from V and 2 bases from J, the junction contained 7 bases not matched to a gene. CDR1 and CDR2 from the germline V gene are SNHLY and FYNNEI. The CDR3 totals 15 residues. CDR3 sequence reads: CASYRDRGYTDTQYF. The CDR3 bases are TGTGCCAGCTATAGGGACAGGGGCTACACAGATACGCAGTATTTT.

This chain joins TRBV6-6 and TRBJ2-7, with 11 bases lining up with TRBD2. The CDR3 sequence is 16 residues long. The V and J ends lost 2 bases and 1 base, in that order; junction bases with no gene match: 4. Germline CDR1 is MNHNY and CDR2 is SVGAGI (reference sequence). CDR3 in DNA: TGTGCCAGCAGTTACCGGGGACTAGCGGAATCCTACGAGCAGTACTTC. Amino acids: CASSYRGLAESYEQYF.

The chain recombines TRBV7-9 with TRBJ2-1; a weak D match, TRBD1 (5 bases). CDR1 is SEHNR and CDR2 is FQNEAQ in the germline V gene (reference sequence). The CDR3 contains 14 residues. V dropped 0 bases and J dropped 5 bases, with 8 bases sitting between them. CDR3 in amino acids: CASSLAQVNNEQFF. The CDR3 DNA follows: TGTGCCAGCAGCTTAGCACAGGTAAACAATGAGCAGTTCTTC.

This clone was picked up a small number of times. The genes are TRBV27 and TRBJ2-5; D may be TRBD1 (5 bases). The J call is in doubt because the DNA end fits TRBJ2-7 better. This CDR3 comprises 13 residues. Germline V lookup: CDR1 MNHEY, CDR2 SMNVEV (reference sequence). The CDR3, as DNA: TGTGCCAGCAGGCCGACAGCGTCCTACGAGCAGTACTTC. Translated, it gives CASRPTASYEQYF.

V usage is TRBV28 and J usage is TRBJ2-3, with a weak D call TRBD2 (5 bases). In germline, CDR1 is MDHEN, CDR2 SYDVKM. V dropped 7 bases and J dropped 2 bases, with 10 bases sitting between them. The CDR3 is 13 amino acids. The CDR3, as DNA: TGTGCCAGCACGCAGACTACCACAGATACGCAGTATTTT. Translating gives CASTQTTTDTQYF. Full variable domain (rest looked up from reference TRBV28 and TRBJ2-3): DVKVTQSSRYLVKRTGEKVFLECVQDMDHENMFWYRQDPGLGLRLIYFSYDVKMKEKGDIPEGYSVSREKKERFSLILESASTNQTSMYLCASTQTTTDTQYFGPGTRLTVL.

The V and J genes are TRBV15 and TRBJ2-5; D is unclear. Germline CDR1 is LNHNV and CDR2 is YYDKDF (reference sequence). CDR3 size: 15 residues. The V end was cut by 0 bases, the J end by 9 bases, with 17 bases between. CDR3: CATSRDNSQIEAQYF. CDR3 nucleotides: TGTGCCACCAGCAGAGATAATTCCCAGATTGAGGCCCAGTACTTC.

This clone has just a few counts. V and J are TRBV5-1 and TRBJ2-1, with 9 bases fitting TRBD2. Trimming took 0 bases from V and 7 from J; bases not matched to a gene: 8. The germline CDR1 and CDR2 sequences are SGHRS and YFSETQ. The CDR3 is 16 amino acids. The CDR3 spells CASSLDGGRAVNEQFF. CDR3 sequence (DNA): TGCGCCAGCAGCTTGGACGGCGGGAGGGCGGTAAATGAGCAGTTCTTC.

The genes are TRBV6-1 and TRBJ2-7; TRBD2 matches at 9 bases. Germline loops: CDR1 MNHNS, CDR2 SASEGT. Trimming cost V 4 bases and J 2 bases; bases outside gene matches: 0. This CDR3 region has 13 residues. The CDR3 here is CASSGLAAYEQYF. The CDR3, as DNA: TGTGCCAGCAGTGGACTAGCGGCCTACGAGCAGTACTTC.

V and J are TRBV2 and TRBJ2-3, with TRBD1 matching 8 bases. The junction had 6 bases not matched to a gene; V was cut back by 2 bases and J by 5 bases. This CDR3 comprises 15 residues. The germline CDR1 and CDR2 sequences are SNHLY and FYNNEI. As DNA, the CDR3 is TGTGCCAGCAGTGAACGGGACAGGAGAGGAGATACGCAGTATTTT. This gives the protein CASSERDRRGDTQYF.

This chain joins TRBV27 and TRBJ2-5; 9 nucleotides agree with TRBD2. The J call may be wrong; the DNA end is better matched by TRBJ2-7. The CDR3 has 13 residues. Germline V gene lookup returns CDR1 MNHEY and CDR2 SMNVEV (reference sequence). The CDR3 spells CASRLSGSYEQYF. CDR3 DNA sequence: TGTGCCAGCAGACTTAGCGGGAGCTACGAGCAGTACTTC.

The CDR3 here is CASSSGSSEAFF. The CDR3, as DNA: TGTGCCAGCAGTAGCGGTAGTTCTGAAGCTTTCTTT. This rearrangement joins TRBV6-1 to TRBJ1-1; D is uncertain. This CDR3 spans 12 amino acids. V was shortened by 5 bases and J by 6 bases, with 10 bases between the two germline ends. Germline values: CDR1 MNHNS, CDR2 SASEGT.

The genes are TRBV30 and TRBJ2-2; 8 bases are a match to TRBD2. The CDR3 sequence is 13 residues long. V gave up 4 bases and J gave up 6 bases; unmatched junction bases: 4. From germline, CDR1 is GTSNPN and CDR2 SVGIG (reference sequence). The CDR3 reads CAWTSGWAGELFF. CDR3 nucleotide sequence: TGTGCCTGGACTAGCGGGTGGGCCGGGGAGCTGTTTTTT.

This clone appeared a single time. The genes are TRBV5-1 and TRBJ1-1, with unresolved D. The CDR3 covers 16 residues. Germline CDR1 SGHRS, CDR2 YFSETQ. Deletions cut 0 bases from V and 4 bases from J, with 16 bases between. CDR3 region: CASSLDLPESGTEAFF. The DNA of the CDR3 is TGCGCCAGCAGCTTGGACTTACCAGAAAGCGGCACTGAAGCTTTCTTT.

The chain combines TRBV23-1 with TRBJ2-3; 8 bases align to TRBD2. TRBV23-1 is flagged as an ORF with uncertain function. Germline trimming cut 10 bases from V and 5 bases from J; bases unmatched to any gene: 14. This CDR3 is built from 15 residues. CDR3 coding DNA: TGCGCCACCAACGGGGGAGCGGGAGAGAGAGATACGCAGTATTTT. Residues: CATNGGAGERDTQYF.

The genes are TRBV18 and TRBJ2-7; perhaps TRBD2 as D (6 bases). Germline values: CDR1 KGHSH, CDR2 LQKENI. V lost 2 bases to trimming and J lost 6 bases, with 17 bases between them. The CDR3 is made up of 15 amino acids. As DNA, the CDR3 is TGTGCCAGCTCACCATGGGGGGAGGTGACTTCCGAGCAGTACTTC. Protein product: CASSPWGEVTSEQYF.

The chain is built from TRBV2 and TRBJ2-5, with 7 bases aligning to TRBD1. In germline, CDR1 is SNHLY, CDR2 FYNNEI. V gave up 6 bases and J gave up 2 bases; unmatched junction bases: 3. The CDR3 contains 13 residues. CDR3 nucleotide sequence: TGTGCCAGCAGGGGGACAGTACAAGAGACCCAGTACTTC. Translation: CASRGTVQETQYF.

The chain combines TRBV28 with TRBJ2-7; TRBD1 aligns across 7 bases. The germline V gene has CDR1 MDHEN and CDR2 SYDVKM. V lost 6 bases to trimming and J lost 4 bases; unmatched junction nucleotides: 21. CDR3 length: 18 residues. CDR3 sequence: CASSRTRRQGSLPYEQYF. Here the CDR3 DNA reads TGTGCCAGCAGCCGTACTAGGAGACAGGGATCCCTCCCATACGAGCAGTACTTC.